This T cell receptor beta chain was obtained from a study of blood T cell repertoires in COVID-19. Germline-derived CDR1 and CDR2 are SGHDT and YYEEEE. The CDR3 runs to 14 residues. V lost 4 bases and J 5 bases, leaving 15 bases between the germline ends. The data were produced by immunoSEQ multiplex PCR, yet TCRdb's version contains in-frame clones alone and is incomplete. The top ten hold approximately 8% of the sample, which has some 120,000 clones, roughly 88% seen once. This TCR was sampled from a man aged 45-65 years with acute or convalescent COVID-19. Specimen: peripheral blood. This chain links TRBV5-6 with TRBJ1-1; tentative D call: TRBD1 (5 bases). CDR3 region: CASSRGGGWTEAFF. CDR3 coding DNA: TGTGCCAGCAGCCGGGGGGGAGGATGGACTGAAGCTTTCTTT.